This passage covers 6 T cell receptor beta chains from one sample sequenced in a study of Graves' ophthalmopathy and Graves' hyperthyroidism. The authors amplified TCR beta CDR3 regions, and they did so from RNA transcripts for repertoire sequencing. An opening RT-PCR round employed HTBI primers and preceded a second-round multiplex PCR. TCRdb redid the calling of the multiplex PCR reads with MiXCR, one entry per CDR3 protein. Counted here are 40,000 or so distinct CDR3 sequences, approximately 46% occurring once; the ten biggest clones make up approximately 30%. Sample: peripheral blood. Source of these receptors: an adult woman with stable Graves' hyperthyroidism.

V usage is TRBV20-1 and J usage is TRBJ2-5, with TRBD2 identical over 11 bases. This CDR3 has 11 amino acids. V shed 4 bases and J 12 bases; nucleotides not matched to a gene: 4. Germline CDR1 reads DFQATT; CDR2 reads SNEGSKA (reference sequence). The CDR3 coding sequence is TGCAGTGCTACTACTAGCGGGAGAAAGTACTTC. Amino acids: CSATTSGRKYF.

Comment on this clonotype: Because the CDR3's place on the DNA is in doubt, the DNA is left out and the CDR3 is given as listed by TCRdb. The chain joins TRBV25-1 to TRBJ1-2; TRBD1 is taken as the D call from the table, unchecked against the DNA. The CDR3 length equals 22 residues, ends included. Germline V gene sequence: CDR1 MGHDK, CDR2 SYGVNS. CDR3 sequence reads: CASSFGQGLIVCSVAINYGYTF.

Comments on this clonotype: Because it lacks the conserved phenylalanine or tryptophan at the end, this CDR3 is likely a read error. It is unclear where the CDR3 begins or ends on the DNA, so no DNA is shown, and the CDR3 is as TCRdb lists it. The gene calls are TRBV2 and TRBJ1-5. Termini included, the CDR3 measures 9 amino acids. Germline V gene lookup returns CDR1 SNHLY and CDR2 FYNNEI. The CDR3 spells CASSDPAAG.

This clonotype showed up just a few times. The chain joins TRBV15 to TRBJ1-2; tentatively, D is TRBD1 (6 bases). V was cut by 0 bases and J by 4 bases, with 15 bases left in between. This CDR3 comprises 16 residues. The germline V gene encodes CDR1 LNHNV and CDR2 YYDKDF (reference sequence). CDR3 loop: CATSREIGRGGYGYTF. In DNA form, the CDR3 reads TGTGCCACCAGCAGAGAAATTGGCAGGGGAGGCTATGGCTACACCTTC.

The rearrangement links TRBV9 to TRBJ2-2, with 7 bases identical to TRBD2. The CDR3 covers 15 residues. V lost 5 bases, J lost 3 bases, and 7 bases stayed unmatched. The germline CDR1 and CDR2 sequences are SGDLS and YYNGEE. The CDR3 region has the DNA TGTGCCAGCAGTTACGGGGACTATGACACCGGGGAGCTGTTTTTT. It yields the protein CASSYGDYDTGELFF.

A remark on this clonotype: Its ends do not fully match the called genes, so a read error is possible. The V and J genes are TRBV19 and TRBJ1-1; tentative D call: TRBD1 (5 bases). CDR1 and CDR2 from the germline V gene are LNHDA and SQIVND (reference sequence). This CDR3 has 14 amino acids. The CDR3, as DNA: TGTGCCAGTAGTTTTCCGGGACCGAACACTGAAGCCTTCTTT. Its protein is CASSFPGPNTEAFF.